This T cell receptor (beta chain) was recorded in a study of chemoradiotherapy in HPV16-positive cancers. Points from the study as a whole: The functional HPV-specific definition rests on just a couple of HPV16-positive patients. In HPV16-positive patients, HPV-responsive T-cell expansion tracked better recurrence-free survival.

The table came from immunoSEQ multiplex PCR; TCRdb's copy has only in-frame clones and leaves some out. The table includes approximately 12,000 clones, around nine tenths detected once. The CDR3 is made up of 14 amino acids. Germline CDR1 reads GTSNPN; CDR2 reads SVGIG (reference sequence). J lost 7 bases, V lost 3 bases, and 11 bases had no gene match. In regard to this clone: Its specificity is not known.

The TCR originated in a human donor with HPV-associated anogenital cancer. This chain uses TRBV30 with TRBJ1-2; 7 bases align to TRBD1. The source material was blood, sampled from a patient who underwent chemoradiotherapy. The CDR3 nucleotides read TGTGCCTGGAGGAGGCTAGCAGGGGGTCGTGGCTACACCTTC. As protein: CAWRRLAGGRGYTF.